This TCR beta chain was recovered during a study of T-cell reconstitution after alpha-beta-depleted transplantation in children. This CDR3 spans 20 amino acids. V dropped 4 bases and J dropped 3; count of bases not matched to a gene: 24. CDR1 and CDR2 from the germline V gene are SGHAT and FQNNGV. It was with unique molecular identifiers that the TCRbeta library was prepared. Using its own MiXCR run on the PCR reads, TCRdb lists one record per CDR3 protein. The sample holds some 500,000 distinct CDR3 sequences, about 31% seen once. The sequencing here drew on PBMCs from the stem cell graft donor, taken from the stem cell graft. The chain joins TRBV11-2 to TRBJ2-7; 7 positions match TRBD2. The receptor was derived from a human donor who donated a stem cell graft to a child with aplastic anemia. In nucleotides, the CDR3 is TGTGCCAGCAGCTCCTTAAGTTACGCTAGCGGTCCTTCCCCTTTCTACGAGCAGTACTTC. This gives the protein CASSSLSYASGPSPFYEQYF.